Below, 10 T cell receptor beta chains from the same sample are listed, as sequenced in a study of cytomegalovirus exposure and HLA in healthy donors. Amplification used 60 Vbeta primers and 13 Jbeta primers. Profiling relied on immunoSEQ multiplex PCR, and the TCRdb table lists in-frame clones only, not all of them. The profile shows about 130,000 clones, less than 80% of them singletons. Sequencing was done on a sample of PBMCs. All receptors come from a man in his forties in good health and CMV-seropositive.

V and J are TRBV15 and TRBJ2-7; 8 bases are a match to TRBD1. The germline gives CDR1 LNHNV, CDR2 YYDKDF (reference sequence). The CDR3 contains 16 residues. The V gene end was trimmed by 1 base and the J gene end by 6 bases; junction bases not matched to a gene: 11. CDR3 DNA: TGTGCCACCAGCAGAGGTGGGACAGGCGGATTGGCCGAGCAGTACTTC. Translated: CATSRGGTGGLAEQYF.

The chain is built from TRBV4-2 and TRBJ1-2; D ambiguous. CDR3 length: 13 amino acids. Germline values: CDR1 LGHNA, CDR2 YNFKEQ. With 0 bases removed from V and 7 bases from J, the gap between germline ends came to 9 bases. In nucleotides, the CDR3 is TGTGCCAGCAGCCAAGAGGTCAGGTTTGGCTACACCTTC. This translates into CASSQEVRFGYTF.

V gene TRBV18 combines with J gene TRBJ2-6, with no clear D. Trimming took off 4 bases at V and 0 bases at J, with 7 bases between the two ends. Germline V lookup: CDR1 KGHSH, CDR2 LQKENI. The CDR3 is 15 amino acids. The CDR3 spells CASSLLISGANVLTF. The CDR3 DNA reads TGTGCCAGCTCACTTCTAATCTCTGGGGCCAACGTCCTGACTTTC.

This clone has only a few counts. This chain's CDR3 is CASMQRDYRMYEQYF. The CDR3 region has the DNA TGTGCCAGCATGCAAAGGGACTATAGGATGTACGAGCAGTACTTC. This chain uses TRBV7-8 with TRBJ2-7; 7 bases align to TRBD2. Germline trimming cut 7 bases from V and 4 bases from J; bases unmatched to any gene: 13. Germline V gives CDR1 SGHVS, CDR2 FQNEAQ. The CDR3 covers 15 residues.

V is TRBV28 and J is TRBJ1-5, with TRBD1 matching over 10 bases. Trimming cost V 5 bases and J 6 bases; bases outside gene matches: 7. CDR1 MDHEN and CDR2 SYDVKM come from the germline V gene. The CDR3 consists of 15 residues. The CDR3: CASSPTGQGFQPQHF. The CDR3 DNA is TGTGCCAGCAGTCCCACGGGACAGGGGTTTCAGCCCCAGCATTTT.

The chain combines TRBV28 with TRBJ2-5; TRBD2 matches 10 bases. The V gene end was trimmed by 6 bases and the J gene end by 5 bases; junction bases not matched to a gene: 21. In germline, CDR1 is MDHEN, CDR2 SYDVKM. The CDR3 loop spans 19 amino acids. The CDR3 nucleotides are TGTGCCAGCAGGAGGCTATTGGCGGTCTCGGGACTAGCGCTGGAGACCCAGTACTTC. This codes for CASRRLLAVSGLALETQYF.

This chain connects TRBV6-5 to TRBJ2-1; D is perhaps TRBD2 (5 bases). Trimming pared 3 bases from V and 3 bases from J, leaving 9 bases between. The germline gives CDR1 MNHEY, CDR2 SVGAGI. This CDR3 contains 14 residues. The CDR3 nucleotides are TGTGCCAGCAGTTATGAGCGGAACTACAATGAGCAGTTCTTC. Its translation: CASSYERNYNEQFF.

The chain uses TRBV15 and TRBJ1-6, with 9 bases lining up with TRBD1. The CDR3 contains 14 residues. The V segment lost 5 bases and the J segment 7 bases; nucleotides outside the gene matches: 3. Germline CDR1 is LNHNV and CDR2 is YYDKDF (reference sequence). The CDR3 sequence is CATSRGTGNSPLHF. The CDR3 DNA is TGTGCCACCAGCCGCGGGACAGGGAATTCACCCCTCCACTTT.

The CDR3 bases are TGTGCCAGCAGTTTATTACTGACTAATCAGCCCCAGCATTTT. As protein: CASSLLLTNQPQHF. The rearrangement joins TRBV28 to TRBJ1-5; no clear D gene. V lost 1 base, J lost 4 bases, and 8 bases lay in between. CDR1 MDHEN and CDR2 SYDVKM come from the germline V gene. There are 14 residues in the CDR3.

This clone was recorded a few times. The chain carries TRBV6-5 and TRBJ2-2; tentatively, D is TRBD2 (5 bases). Germline V CDR1 and CDR2: MNHEY, SVGAGI. V was shortened by 0 bases and J by 5 bases, with 10 bases between the two germline ends. The CDR3 sequence is 15 residues long. The CDR3 region is CASSYSARRTGELFF. The CDR3 nucleotides read TGTGCCAGCAGTTACTCAGCCCGGAGGACCGGGGAGCTGTTTTTT.